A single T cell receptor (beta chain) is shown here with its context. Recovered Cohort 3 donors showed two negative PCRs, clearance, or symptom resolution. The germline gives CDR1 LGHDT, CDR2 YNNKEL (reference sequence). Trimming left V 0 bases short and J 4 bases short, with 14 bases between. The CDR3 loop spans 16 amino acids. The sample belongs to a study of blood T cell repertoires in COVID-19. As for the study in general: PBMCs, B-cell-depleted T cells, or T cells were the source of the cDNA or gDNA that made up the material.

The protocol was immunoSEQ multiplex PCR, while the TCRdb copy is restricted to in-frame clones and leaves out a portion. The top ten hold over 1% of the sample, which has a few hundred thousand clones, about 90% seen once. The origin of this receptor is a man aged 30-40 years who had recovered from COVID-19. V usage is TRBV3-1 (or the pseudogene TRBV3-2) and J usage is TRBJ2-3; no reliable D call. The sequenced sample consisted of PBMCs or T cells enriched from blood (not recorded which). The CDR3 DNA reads TGTGCCAGCAGCCAAGATCGCCCGGGTCCCTCAGATACGCAGTATTTT. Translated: CASSQDRPGPSDTQYF.